Below, 25 T cell receptor beta chains from the same sample are listed, as sequenced in a study of T-cell reconstitution after alpha-beta-depleted transplantation in children. This sample's TCRbeta library carried unique molecular identifier barcodes. A single record per CDR3 protein comes from TCRdb applying MiXCR to the PCR reads. The sample contains 15,000 to 20,000 distinct CDR3 sequences, roughly 8.2% of which appear only once. The sequences come from PBMCs, mostly from graft donor cells, collected 60 days after TCRalphabeta/CD19-depleted stem cell transplant. The receptors come from a boy in the first two years of life who had a stem cell transplant for Wiskott-Aldrich syndrome, so the T cells may come from the graft donor.

This clonotype was recorded a few times. This chain uses TRBV7-9 with TRBJ1-5; 7 bases match TRBD1. CDR1 and CDR2 (germline): SEHNR, FQNEAQ (reference sequence). V shed 1 base, J shed 2 bases, and the junction held 5 bases outside the gene matches. The CDR3 has 16 amino acids. CDR3 nucleotide sequence: TGTGCCAGCAGCTTAGATCCCGGGACAGGCAATCAGCCCCAGCATTTT. Its protein is CASSLDPGTGNQPQHF.

The gene calls are TRBV6-2 or TRBV6-3 and TRBJ1-6; TRBD1 is a possible D gene (5 bases). The length of the CDR3 is 11 residues. Germline loops: CDR1 MNHEY, CDR2 SVGEGT. Trimming cost V 5 bases and J 14 bases, with 10 bases left between them. The CDR3 coding sequence is TGTGCCAGCAGTGCAGGGTTAGCCCTCCACTTT. As protein: CASSAGLALHF.

This clonotype was picked up many times. The genes are TRBV7-2 and TRBJ2-1, with D tentatively TRBD2 (5 bases). The CDR3 covers 15 residues. Germline loops: CDR1 SGHTA, CDR2 FQGNSA. V was pared by 1 base and J by 0 bases, with 7 bases between. CDR3 region: CASSLGTPSYNEQFF. DNA for the CDR3: TGTGCCAGCAGCTTAGGGACTCCCTCCTACAATGAGCAGTTCTTC.

The genes are TRBV24-1 and TRBJ1-1; D is perhaps TRBD1 (6 bases). V was cut by 1 base and J by 10 bases, with 15 bases left in between. Germline V lookup: CDR1 KGHDR, CDR2 SFDVKD. The CDR3 consists of 14 residues. The CDR3 loop is CATSDLLQGEGAFF. CDR3 in DNA: TGTGCCACCAGTGATTTATTACAGGGTGAGGGAGCTTTCTTT.

This clonotype has ten or more counts. V gene TRBV6-1 combines with J gene TRBJ1-3; D is undetermined. The V end lost 3 bases, the J end lost 0 bases, and 12 bases lay between the germline ends. The CDR3 covers 16 residues. Germline V gives CDR1 MNHNS, CDR2 SASEGT. CDR3 amino acids: CASSDRELLSGNTIYF. The CDR3 DNA is TGTGCCAGCAGTGACCGGGAACTACTCTCTGGAAACACCATATATTTT.

The J gene is TRBJ1-6, the V gene TRBV6-4; tentatively, D is TRBD1 (6 bases). The V gene lost 7 bases and the J gene lost 10 bases, with 17 bases spanning the gap. Germline V lookup: CDR1 MRHNA, CDR2 SNTAGT. The CDR3 totals 14 residues. CDR3 DNA: TGTGCCAGCACCCTACGGGGGGCTGGGTCACCCCTCCACTTT. This encodes CASTLRGAGSPLHF.

This clonotype was counted at least ten times. The rearrangement joins TRBV19 to TRBJ2-7; D possibly corresponds to TRBD2 (5 bases). The V and J ends lost 6 bases and 3 bases respectively, with 12 bases between them. The CDR3 spans 13 residues. Germline V gene lookup returns CDR1 LNHDA and CDR2 SQIVND (reference sequence). The CDR3 DNA reads as TGTGCCAGTAGCAGAACAGCGGACTACGAGCAGTACTTC. The encoded protein is CASSRTADYEQYF.

On this clonotype itself: At one of its ends the junction is not consistent with the germline gene, which may arise from a read error. This rearrangement joins TRBV5-1 to TRBJ2-2; 9 bases map to TRBD2. This CDR3 comprises 16 residues. Germline assignment: CDR1 SGHRS and CDR2 YFSETQ. In DNA form, the CDR3 reads TGCGCCAGCAGCTCCTCTTATAGCGGGAGACTCGGGGAGATGTTTTTT. The encoded protein is CASSSSYSGRLGEMFF.

The V gene is TRBV29-1, the J gene TRBJ1-2, with D unresolved. The CDR3 is made up of 13 amino acids. Germline CDR1 SQVTM, CDR2 ANQGSEA. V shed 0 bases and J shed 6 bases, with 11 bases lying between them. The CDR3 sequence is CSVEDQSRHGYTF. In nucleotides, the CDR3 is TGCAGCGTTGAAGATCAGTCCAGGCATGGCTACACCTTC.

This clonotype turned up a few times. Possible read error: a much larger clone is one base away. The genes are TRBV20-1 and TRBJ1-1, with a weak D call TRBD1 (6 bases). The germline gives CDR1 DFQATT, CDR2 SNEGSKA (reference sequence). The CDR3 length is 13 residues. The CDR3 is CSAPGQILTEVFF. CDR3 DNA sequence: TGCAGTGCCCCCGGACAGATCCTAACTGAAGTTTTCTTT.

This clonotype was picked up a small number of times. This sequence joins TRBV6-1 and TRBJ1-1; D ambiguous. V was cut by 4 bases and J by 4 bases, with 13 bases left in between. This CDR3 has 14 residues. Germline V gene lookup returns CDR1 MNHNS and CDR2 SASEGT. CDR3 coding DNA: TGTGCCAGCAGTGCGGGGTTGACGTCCACTGAAGCTTTCTTT. Encoded protein: CASSAGLTSTEAFF.

A few counts support this clonotype. V gene TRBV15 combines with J gene TRBJ2-1, with a possible D match to TRBD2 (5 bases). Germline CDR1 reads LNHNV; CDR2 reads YYDKDF (reference sequence). The CDR3 runs 18 residues. With 0 bases removed from V and 10 bases from J, the gap between germline ends came to 25 bases. The CDR3 DNA follows: TGTGCCACCAGCAGAGATCCCCTTGGCGGGTGTGGTATCAGGGAGCAGTTCTTC. It translates to CATSRDPLGGCGIREQFF.

This clonotype was found many times. The rearrangement uses TRBV3-1 and TRBJ2-7; D call uncertain. Per the germline V gene, CDR1 is LGHDT and CDR2 is YNNKEL (reference sequence). CDR3 size: 12 residues. Trimming left V 1 base short and J 3 bases short, with 4 bases between. The CDR3 bases are TGTGCCAGCAGCCAAGTGGTCTACGAGCAGTACTTC. Its protein is CASSQVVYEQYF.

Ten or more counts support this clonotype. The J gene is TRBJ1-2, the V gene TRBV9, with D possibly matching TRBD1 (6 bases). The CDR3 is 15 residues long. Trimming removed 3 bases from V and 4 bases from J, with 16 bases in between. Germline loops: CDR1 SGDLS, CDR2 YYNGEE. DNA for the CDR3: TGTGCCAGCAGCGATCACGGACAGCCGCCCTATGGCTACACCTTC. It encodes CASSDHGQPPYGYTF.

This clonotype appeared many times. This sequence joins TRBV15 and TRBJ2-7; D unclear. Germline loops: CDR1 LNHNV, CDR2 YYDKDF (reference sequence). CDR3 length equals 12 residues. Trimming shortened V by 0 bases and J by 5 bases, and 5 bases separated the two germline ends. In DNA, the CDR3 is TGTGCCACCAGCAGAGATTTCGACGAGCAGTACTTC. It translates to CATSRDFDEQYF. The full variable domain, rest sourced from reference TRBV15 and TRBJ2-7, is DAMVIQNPRYQVTQFGKPVTLSCSQTLNHNVMYWYQQKSSQAPKLLFHYYDKDFNNEADTPDNFQSRRPNTSFCFLDIRSPGLGDTAMYLCATSRDFDEQYFGPGTRLTVT.

This chain links TRBV3-1 with TRBJ2-5, with 7 bases identical to TRBD2. The germline V gene has CDR1 LGHDT and CDR2 YNNKEL (reference sequence). This CDR3 has 16 residues. CDR3: CTICSSGESYQETQYF. CDR3 nucleotides: TGTACCATCTGTTCTAGCGGAGAATCGTACCAAGAGACCCAGTACTTC.

In this sample, this clonotype turned up a few times. The chain is built from TRBV20-1 and TRBJ2-7; perhaps TRBD2 as D (6 bases). CDR3 length equals 14 residues. Per germline, CDR1 DFQATT and CDR2 SNEGSKA (reference sequence). V was shortened by 2 bases and J by 2 bases, with 13 bases between the two germline ends. CDR3 loop: CSARPRDLAYEQYF. CDR3 DNA sequence: TGCAGTGCTAGACCGCGGGATTTGGCCTACGAGCAGTACTTC.

This clonotype was seen many times. V and J are TRBV6-5 and TRBJ2-7; tentatively, D is TRBD2 (6 bases). Germline V gene lookup returns CDR1 MNHEY and CDR2 SVGAGI. V was trimmed by 2 bases and J by 0 bases, leaving 11 bases between them. This CDR3 is 15 amino acids long. CDR3 in DNA: TGTGCCAGCAGTTACCTCCCTAGCGACTCCTACGAGCAGTACTTC. Translated: CASSYLPSDSYEQYF.

This clonotype was picked up many times. The chain uses TRBV5-1 and TRBJ2-3, with D uncertain. Germline V lookup: CDR1 SGHRS, CDR2 YFSETQ. The CDR3 extends over 13 amino acids. With 1 base removed from V and 6 bases from J, the gap between germline ends came to 9 bases. CDR3 DNA: TGCGCCAGCAGCTTGCGCCCTGGGGATACGCAGTATTTT. It is translated as CASSLRPGDTQYF. Based on the CDR3 plus reference TRBV5-1 and TRBJ2-3, the full variable domain is KAGVTQTPRYLIKTRGQQVTLSCSPISGHRSVSWYQQTPGQGLQFLFEYFSETQRNKGNFPGRFSGRQFSNSRSEMNVSTLELGDSALYLCASSLRPGDTQYFGPGTRLTVL.

The table lists this clonotype with many counts. One junction end does not reproduce the germline sequence, and a read error may be involved. The chain carries TRBV3-1 and TRBJ2-7; D not resolved. This CDR3 contains 15 residues. Germline V lookup: CDR1 LGHDT, CDR2 YNNKEL (reference sequence). The CDR3 region has the DNA TGTGCCAGCACCCAATACGTCGGTAGCAGATACGAGCAGTACTTC. This sequence encodes CASTQYVGSRYEQYF.

The sample holds many counts of this clonotype. The rearrangement links TRBV7-9 to TRBJ2-7; no definite D call. Per germline, CDR1 SEHNR and CDR2 FQNEAQ (reference sequence). V lost 8 bases and J lost 3, with 20 bases in between. The CDR3 loop spans 15 amino acids. The CDR3, as DNA: TGTGCCAGCGCGACTCGTGGCGGAGAGCTCTACGAGCAGTACTTC. This sequence encodes CASATRGGELYEQYF.

This clonotype was found many times. This chain joins TRBV7-9 and TRBJ2-1, with 7 nucleotides matching TRBD1. The junction had 2 bases not matched to a gene; V was cut back by 4 bases and J by 11 bases. There are 11 residues in the CDR3. Germline CDR1 is SEHNR and CDR2 is FQNEAQ (reference sequence). DNA for the CDR3: TGTGCCAGCAGCTGGGGACAGAAGCAGTTCTTC. Protein product: CASSWGQKQFF.

The V call is TRBV3-1, the J call TRBJ2-7, with 7 positions matching TRBD1. Germline CDR1 and CDR2: LGHDT and YNNKEL (reference sequence). This CDR3 has 15 amino acids. Trimming at V came to 4 bases and at J to 2 bases, leaving 8 bases not matched to a gene. CDR3 coding DNA: TGTGCCAGCAGCCTTGAGGGGGCTTCGGCCTACGAGCAGTACTTC. Its translation is CASSLEGASAYEQYF.

This clonotype appeared many times. The V call is TRBV4-1, the J call TRBJ2-7; the D is unclear. V lost 1 base and J 2 bases, leaving 9 bases between the germline ends. Germline V gives CDR1 MGHRA, CDR2 YSYEKL. The CDR3 extends over 14 amino acids. CDR3 sequence (DNA): TGCGCCAGCAGCCAAGGTAGCCTTGCCTACGAGCAGTACTTC. This encodes CASSQGSLAYEQYF.

Ten or more counts support this clonotype. The genes are TRBV3-1 and TRBJ2-1; D gene ambiguous. V lost 4 bases to trimming and J lost 8 bases, with 6 bases between them. The germline V gene encodes CDR1 LGHDT and CDR2 YNNKEL (reference sequence). The CDR3 runs to 11 residues. This chain's CDR3 is CASSLDYEQFF. CDR3 bases: TGTGCCAGCAGCCTAGACTATGAGCAGTTCTTC.